This T cell receptor beta chain was sequenced for a study of blood T cell repertoires in COVID-19. Study as a whole: Nucleic acid was either cDNA or gDNA, and it came from T cells, B-cell-depleted T cells, or PBMCs.

V lost 5 bases and J 6 bases, leaving 11 bases between the germline ends. Germline CDR1 is SNHLY and CDR2 is FYNNEI. The CDR3 length is 14 residues. The table came from immunoSEQ multiplex PCR; TCRdb's copy has only in-frame clones and leaves some out. The data show roughly 24,000 clones, approximately 92% seen once. This TCR was recovered from a human donor in a cohort sampled during active COVID-19. Sequencing input: peripheral blood. V gene TRBV2 combines with J gene TRBJ1-6; the D gene is possibly TRBD1 (5 bases). The CDR3: CASSLGGINSPLHF. CDR3 sequence (DNA): TGTGCCAGCAGTCTGGGGGGGATTAATTCACCCCTCCACTTT.